The 8 T cell receptor beta chains reported below all come from one sample, sequenced in a study of OX40 agonist ivuxolimab in advanced cancers. Method: immunoSEQ multiplex PCR; TCRdb's copy keeps in-frame clones and lacks some. Of about 45,000 clones detected, roughly 84% appear once; the ten largest clones hold 2% to 3%. This sample comprised CD4+ or CD8+ T cells sorted from blood, obtained in a trial of the OX40 agonist ivuxolimab. Receptor source: an adult with an advanced solid tumor such as melanoma, head and neck, liver or kidney cancer.

DNA of the CDR3: TGTGCCAGCAGGACTGGACTAGCGGGAGGCCACGAGCAGTACTTC. It encodes CASRTGLAGGHEQYF. This sequence joins TRBV2 and TRBJ2-7, with 14 bases matching TRBD2. The CDR3 has 15 amino acids. The ends lost 6 bases at V and 5 bases at J; junction bases unmatched: 6. Germline CDR1 SNHLY, CDR2 FYNNEI.

The J gene is TRBJ2-4, the V gene TRBV11-3, with 11 bases that match TRBD2. J gave up 1 base and V 6 bases, and 5 bases lay outside the gene matches. Germline V gives CDR1 SGHNT, CDR2 YENEEA. The CDR3 covers 16 residues. CDR3 nucleotide sequence: TGTGCCAGCAGTGGACTAGCGGGTTTGGCCAAAAACATTCAGTACTTC. Encoded protein: CASSGLAGLAKNIQYF.

The J gene is TRBJ2-2, the V gene TRBV19, with D possibly being TRBD1 or TRBD2 (5 bases each). Germline V gene data show CDR1 as LNHDA and CDR2 as SQIVND (reference sequence). The CDR3 consists of 13 residues. CDR3 in DNA: TGTGCAGGGACGGACGCGAACACCGGGGAGCTGTTTTTT. This gives the protein CAGTDANTGELFF.

The V call is TRBV4-2, the J call TRBJ2-6; tentative D call: TRBD1 (5 bases). The ends were cut back, 3 bases at V and 0 bases at J, with 12 bases in the middle. Per the germline V gene, CDR1 is LGHNA and CDR2 is YNFKEQ. There are 17 residues in the CDR3. The CDR3 DNA follows: TGTGCCAGCAGCCACCCAGGGCTTGCCTCTGGGGCCAACGTCCTGACTTTC. Its translation: CASSHPGLASGANVLTF.

The rearrangement links TRBV15 to TRBJ2-1, with D possibly being TRBD2 (6 bases). Germline CDR1 and CDR2: LNHNV and YYDKDF (reference sequence). This CDR3 spans 12 amino acids. Trimming took off 5 bases at V and 9 bases at J, with 11 bases between the two ends. The CDR3 coding sequence is TGTGCCACCAGCGGTCTAGCGAGTGAGCAGTTCTTC. Translation: CATSGLASEQFF.

Here the CDR3 reads CASTSRGSSYNEQFF. The CDR3 coding sequence is TGTGCCAGCACCTCCAGGGGCAGCTCCTACAATGAGCAGTTCTTC. The genes are TRBV11-1 and TRBJ2-1, with TRBD1 as a possible D gene (6 bases). This CDR3 region has 15 residues. The germline gives CDR1 SGHAT, CDR2 FQDESV (reference sequence). V was trimmed by 7 bases and J by 0 bases, leaving 13 bases between them.

This clone was recorded a few times. The genes are TRBV4-1 and TRBJ1-2, with 8 bases matching TRBD1. V lost 4 bases, J lost 6 bases, and 7 bases stayed unmatched. Germline-derived CDR1 and CDR2 are MGHRA and YSYEKL. The CDR3 sequence is 14 residues long. The CDR3 loop reads CASSPHRTGNGYTF. The CDR3 nucleotides read TGCGCCAGCAGCCCGCACAGGACAGGGAATGGCTACACCTTC.

Points on this clone: An end of the junction differs from the germline gene, which may be a read error. V gene TRBV7-2 combines with J gene TRBJ1-1, with TRBD1 identical over 9 bases. CDR3 length: 16 amino acids. Germline V gives CDR1 SGHTA, CDR2 FQGNSA. This CDR3 reads CASSLAPRDRDTEAFF. For the CDR3, the DNA is TGTGCCAGCAGCCTAGCTCCCCGGGACAGGGATACTGAAGCTTTCTTT. The full variable domain, in which reference TRBV7-2 and TRBJ1-1 provide the parts outside the CDR3, is GAGVSQSPSNKVTEKGKDVELRCDPISGHTALYWYRQSLGQGLEFLIYFQGNSAPDKSGLPSDRFSAERTGGSVSTLTIQRTQQEDSAVYLCASSLAPRDRDTEAFFGQGTRLTVV.